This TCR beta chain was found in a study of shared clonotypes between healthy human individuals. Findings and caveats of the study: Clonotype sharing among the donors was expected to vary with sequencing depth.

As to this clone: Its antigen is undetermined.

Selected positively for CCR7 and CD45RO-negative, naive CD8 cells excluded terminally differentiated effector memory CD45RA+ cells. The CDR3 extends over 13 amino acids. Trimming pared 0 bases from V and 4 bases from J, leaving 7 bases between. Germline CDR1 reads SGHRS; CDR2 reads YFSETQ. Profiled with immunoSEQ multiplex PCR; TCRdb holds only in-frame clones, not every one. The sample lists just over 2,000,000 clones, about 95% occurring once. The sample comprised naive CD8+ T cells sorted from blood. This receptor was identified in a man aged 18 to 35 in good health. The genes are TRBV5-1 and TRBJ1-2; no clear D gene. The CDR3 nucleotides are TGCGCCAGCAGCTTGGGTGGGCCCTATGGCTACACCTTC. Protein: CASSLGGPYGYTF.